The rows below give T cell receptor beta chains drawn from one sample of a study of blood T cell repertoires in COVID-19. The table came from immunoSEQ multiplex PCR; TCRdb's copy has only in-frame clones and leaves some out. The sample holds 37,000 or so clones, around 90% seen once. The sequenced material came from peripheral blood. The receptor source for this set is a human donor in a cohort sampled during active COVID-19. Each CDR3 is given with its conserved first and last residue. A D gene is named only where the DNA matches it firmly. Size is stated for part of the rows, as once, few or many counts, or as a class when the clone is expanded.

.	TRBV19	TRBJ1-2	few	TGTGCCAGTAGTATCGGCTACGGGGGGAAGTTCTATGGCTACACCTTC	CASSIGYGGKFYGYTF
TRBD1	TRBV6-5	TRBJ2-7	.	TGTGCCAGCAGTTTAAAAGGACAGGGGGTATACGAGCAGTACTTC	CASSLKGQGVYEQYF
TRBD1	TRBV3-1/TRBV3-2	TRBJ2-1	few	TGTGCCAGCAGCCCCTTGACAGGGCTTCACAATGAGCAGTTCTTC	CASSPLTGLHNEQFF
TRBD2	TRBV11-3	TRBJ2-5	once	TGTGCCAGCAGCCCGGGACTAGCGGGAGGGCCGGTACAAGAGACCCAGTACTTC	CASSPGLAGGPVQETQYF
.	TRBV7-2	TRBJ1-4	.	TGTGCCAGCAGCTACGCGGGGAGGGTGAAGGAAAAACTGTTTTTT	CASSYAGRVKEKLFF
TRBD2	TRBV3-1/TRBV3-2	TRBJ2-3	.	TGTGCCAGCAGCCTCCGGACTAGCAGCACAGATACGCAGTATTTT	CASSLRTSSTDTQYF
TRBD2	TRBV5-1	TRBJ2-2	.	TGCGCCAGCAAATTTTCGGGGGGTTCCGCCGGGGAGCTGTTTTTT	CASKFSGGSAGELFF
TRBD2	TRBV11-2	TRBJ2-3	.	TGTGCCAGCAGCTTAGTATCTAGCGGGAGGTCAGATACGCAGTATTTT	CASSLVSSGRSDTQYF
TRBD1	TRBV5-1	TRBJ2-7	.	TGCGCCAGCAGCTACAACCGGGACAGGCCCCACGAGCAGTACTTC	CASSYNRDRPHEQYF
.	TRBV11-3	TRBJ2-3	.	TGTGCCAGCAGCCTAACATCCGGGACAGATACGCAGTATTTT	CASSLTSGTDTQYF
.	TRBV7-2	TRBJ1-5	.	TGTGCCAGCAGCCAACAGGGCCGCCACAATCAGCCCCAGCATTTT	CASSQQGRHNQPQHF
TRBD2	TRBV5-1	TRBJ2-1	.	TGCGCCAGCAGCTTAACTAGCGGCGCTTACAATGAGCAGTTCTTC	CASSLTSGAYNEQFF
.	TRBV6-6	TRBJ2-7	.	TGTGCCAGCAGCCGTAACTACGAGCAGTACTTC	CASSRNYEQYF
.	TRBV7-8	TRBJ2-3	.	TGTGCCAGCAGCTTAGCGGGGCGGACCTCCACAGATACGCAGTATTTT	CASSLAGRTSTDTQYF
TRBD1	TRBV27	TRBJ2-7	few	TGTGCCAGCAGTTTGCTTCGGACAGGGGGTCACGAGCAGTACTTC	CASSLLRTGGHEQYF
TRBD2	TRBV6-1	TRBJ2-2	.	TGTGCCAGCAGTGAATTCGCTAGCGGGGGGCCAGCGAACACCGGGGAGCTGTTTTTT	CASSEFASGGPANTGELFF
TRBD2	TRBV18	TRBJ2-7	.	TGTGCCAGCTCGGAGGGACTAGCGGGAGCGCAGTACTTC	CASSEGLAGAQYF
.	TRBV3-1/TRBV3-2	TRBJ2-1	.	TGTGCCAGCAGCCACTCCGGTGCGGGGCCTGAGCAGTTCTTC	CASSHSGAGPEQFF
.	TRBV15	TRBJ1-1	.	TGTGCCACCAGCAGAGAGGGAGGGCAAGCTTTCTTT	CATSREGGQAFF
.	TRBV2	TRBJ1-5	.	TGTGCCAGCAGTGAGTCTCTTAGTAGCAATCAGCCCCAGCATTTT	CASSESLSSNQPQHF
.	TRBV2	TRBJ2-7	once	TGTGCCAGCGACCGGGATACCTCCTACGAGCAGTACTTC	CASDRDTSYEQYF
TRBD1	TRBV5-5	TRBJ1-2	.	TGTGCCAGCAGCCCCGGGACAGTGCTATGGGGCTACACCTTC	CASSPGTVLWGYTF
.	TRBV2	TRBJ2-5	few	TGTGCCAGCAGTCCAGAACAGGGTTTGGGGGAGACCCAGTACTTC	CASSPEQGLGETQYF
.	TRBV2	TRBJ2-1	few	TGTGCCGCGAACGGTCAGAGGGGGAATGAGCAGTTCTTC	CAANGQRGNEQFF
TRBD1	TRBV10-1	TRBJ1-5	.	TGCGCCAGCAGTGAGACAGGGGCTAAGCCCCAGCATTTT	CASSETGAKPQHF
TRBD1	TRBV6-5	TRBJ1-5	.	TGTGCCAGCAGGGGCGGGACAGGGAATAATCAGCCCCAGCATTTT	CASRGGTGNNQPQHF
.	TRBV5-1	TRBJ2-1	.	TGCGCCAGCAGCTTGGAGGGGATAAAGGGCAATGAGCAGTTCTTC	CASSLEGIKGNEQFF
TRBD1	TRBV9	TRBJ1-1	.	TGTGCCAGCAGCGTAGCAGGGGGTTCAAAGAACACTGAAGCTTTCTTT	CASSVAGGSKNTEAFF
TRBD1	TRBV7-2	TRBJ2-5	.	TGTGCCAGCAGCTTAAGGGACAGGGGGCTCAGGGAGACCCAGTACTTC	CASSLRDRGLRETQYF
.	TRBV5-8	TRBJ2-2	.	TGTGCCAGCAGCTTGGACTGGGCCGCCGACACCGGGGAGCTGTTTTTT	CASSLDWAADTGELFF
TRBD2	TRBV5-1	TRBJ2-7	once	TGCGCCAGCAGTTTTGGGGCTAGCGGCGCCTACGAGCAGTACTTC	CASSFGASGAYEQYF
TRBD1	TRBV19	TRBJ2-1	.	TGTGCCAGTGAGGTGGGCAGGGGGCATAATAATGAGCAGTTCTTC	CASEVGRGHNNEQFF
.	TRBV28	TRBJ1-6	.	TGTGCCAGCAGAGAGGACAGAGAAGCTTCACCCCTCCACTTT	CASREDREASPLHF
TRBD1	TRBV18	TRBJ1-3	.	TGTGCCAGCTCACCAAGGACAGGGAGAAACTCTGGAAACACCATATATTTT	CASSPRTGRNSGNTIYF
TRBD2	TRBV6-2/TRBV6-3	TRBJ2-1	once	TGTGCCAGCAGTTACTCCCGAAGCGGGACCTACAATGAGCAGTTCTTC	CASSYSRSGTYNEQFF
TRBD2	TRBV5-5	TRBJ2-7	.	TGTGCCAGCAGCCTCCGGGACGGAGCGGGAGGCTCCTACGAGCAGTACTTC	CASSLRDGAGGSYEQYF
.	TRBV2	TRBJ2-5	.	TGTGCCAGCAGATTAGAGGGGGTGGAGACCCAGTACTTC	CASRLEGVETQYF
TRBD2	TRBV6-1	TRBJ2-7	.	TGTGCCAGCAGTGAAGGACTAGCGGGAGTTTACGAGCAGTACTTC	CASSEGLAGVYEQYF
TRBD1	TRBV7-2	TRBJ1-5	.	TGTGCCAGCAGCCTAATGACAGGGGAGACTCAGCCCCAGCATTTT	CASSLMTGETQPQHF
TRBD1	TRBV7-9	TRBJ1-2	once	TGTGCCAGCAGCGGAGGGACAGTCGACTATGGCTACACCTTC	CASSGGTVDYGYTF
TRBD1	TRBV7-2	TRBJ2-7	.	TGTGCCAGCAGTCCTTGGGACCACAGGGGGTTGTACTTC	CASSPWDHRGLYF
TRBD1	TRBV28	TRBJ2-6	few	TGTGCCAGCAGTACCAATGGACAGGGGAGTCGGGCCAACGTCCTGACTTTC	CASSTNGQGSRANVLTF
.	TRBV6-6	TRBJ1-5	.	TGTGCCAGCAGTCAGGCACGGGACAATCAGCCCCAGCATTTT	CASSQARDNQPQHF
.	TRBV10-1	TRBJ2-2	.	TGCGCCAGCGGTTCGGGAGCGAACACCGGGGAGCTGTTTTTT	CASGSGANTGELFF
TRBD1	TRBV5-5	TRBJ2-7	.	TGTGCCAGCAGCTGGTGGGACAGGGGAGAGCAGTACTTC	CASSWWDRGEQYF
TRBD1	TRBV10-3	TRBJ1-2	.	TGTGCCAGCCAGGGACAGGGTAACTATGGCTACACCTTC	CASQGQGNYGYTF
TRBD1	TRBV28	TRBJ1-1	few	TGTGCCAGCAGGCCAAACAGGGGGCGCGGAACTGAAGCTTTCTTT	CASRPNRGRGTEAFF
TRBD2	TRBV2	TRBJ2-5	once	TGTGCCAGCAGTAGGACTAGCGGGACGCAAGAGACCCAGTACTTC	CASSRTSGTQETQYF
.	TRBV5-4	TRBJ2-1	.	TGTGCCAGCAGCCGAACAGGGCGCAATGAGCAGTTCTTC	CASSRTGRNEQFF
TRBD2	TRBV29-1	TRBJ2-2	.	TGCAGCTTCCGACTAGCGAGCACCGGGGAGCTGTTTTTT	CSFRLASTGELFF
.	TRBV2	TRBJ2-5	once	TGTGCCAGCAGTGACCAGGCCCAAAAGTCAGAGACCCAGTACTTC	CASSDQAQKSETQYF